This record looks at one TCR beta chain sequence and its context. The sample belongs to a study of tumor T cells in aggressive B-cell lymphoma. This table comes from immunoSEQ multiplex PCR, and its TCRdb copy is limited to in-frame clones, with some not included. The sample carries several hundred clones, 65% to 85% recorded once. The sample was tumor tissue. The sequence derives from an adult with diffuse large B cell lymphoma. Some clones in this sample may be carry-over from other donors' samples.

The chain's CDR3 is CASSDPGLNTEAFF. The CDR3 DNA is TGTGCCAGCAGTGATCCAGGGCTGAACACTGAAGCTTTCTTT. V gene TRBV2 combines with J gene TRBJ1-1; a possible D gene is TRBD1 (5 bases). Germline V lookup: CDR1 SNHLY, CDR2 FYNNEI. The CDR3 is 14 amino acids. With 3 bases removed from V and 0 bases from J, the gap between germline ends came to 8 bases.